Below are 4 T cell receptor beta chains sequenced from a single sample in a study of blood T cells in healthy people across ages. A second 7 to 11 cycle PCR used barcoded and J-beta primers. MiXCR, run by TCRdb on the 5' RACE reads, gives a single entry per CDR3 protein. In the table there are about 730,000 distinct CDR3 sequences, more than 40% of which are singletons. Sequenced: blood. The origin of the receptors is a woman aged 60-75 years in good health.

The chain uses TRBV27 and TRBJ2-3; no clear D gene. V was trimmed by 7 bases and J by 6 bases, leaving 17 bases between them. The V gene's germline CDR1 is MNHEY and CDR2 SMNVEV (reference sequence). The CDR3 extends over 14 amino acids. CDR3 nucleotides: TGTGCCAGCACTATCGCACGGAGAAGCGATACGCAGTATTTT. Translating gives CASTIARRSDTQYF.

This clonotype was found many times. The CDR3 loop is CASSAGNPYNEQFF. CDR3 sequence (DNA): TGCGCCAGCAGCGCCGGGAACCCGTACAATGAGCAGTTCTTC. The chain is built from TRBV5-1 and TRBJ2-1; TRBD2 is a possible D gene (5 bases). This CDR3 comprises 14 residues. With 4 bases removed from V and 4 bases from J, the gap between germline ends came to 12 bases. Germline V lookup: CDR1 SGHRS, CDR2 YFSETQ.

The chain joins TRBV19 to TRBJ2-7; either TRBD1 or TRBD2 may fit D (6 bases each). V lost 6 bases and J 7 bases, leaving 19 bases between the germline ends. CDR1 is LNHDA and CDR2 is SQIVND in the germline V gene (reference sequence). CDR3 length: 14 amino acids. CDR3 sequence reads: CASRPRGGFGEQYF. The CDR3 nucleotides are TGTGCCAGTAGACCCAGGGGAGGATTCGGGGAGCAGTACTTC.

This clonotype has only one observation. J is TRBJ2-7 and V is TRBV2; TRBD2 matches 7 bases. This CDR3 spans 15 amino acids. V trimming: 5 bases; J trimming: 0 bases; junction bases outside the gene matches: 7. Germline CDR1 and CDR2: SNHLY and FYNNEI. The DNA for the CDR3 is TGTGCCAGCAGTCCCCTAGCGGACAACTCCTACGAGCAGTACTTC. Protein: CASSPLADNSYEQYF.